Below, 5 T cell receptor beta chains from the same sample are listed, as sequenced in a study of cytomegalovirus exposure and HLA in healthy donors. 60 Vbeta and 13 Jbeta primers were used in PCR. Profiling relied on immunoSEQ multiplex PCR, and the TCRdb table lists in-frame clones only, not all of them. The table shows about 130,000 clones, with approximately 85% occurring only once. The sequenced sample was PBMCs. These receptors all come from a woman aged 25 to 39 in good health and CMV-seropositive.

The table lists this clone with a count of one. In DNA, the CDR3 is TGTGCCAGCAGCCTCACCGGGACAGGGCTTATCGGCAATCAGCCCCAGCATTTT. Amino acid sequence: CASSLTGTGLIGNQPQHF. The chain joins TRBV5-6 to TRBJ1-5; 9 nucleotides match TRBD1. Germline CDR1 SGHDT, CDR2 YYEEEE. The CDR3 spans 18 residues. J was trimmed by 2 bases and V by 4 bases; bases with no gene match: 13.

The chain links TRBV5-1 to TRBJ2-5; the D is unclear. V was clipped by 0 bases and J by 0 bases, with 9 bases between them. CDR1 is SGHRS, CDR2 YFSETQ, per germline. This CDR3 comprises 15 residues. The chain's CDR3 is CASSLVGGYQETQYF. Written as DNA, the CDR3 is TGCGCCAGCAGCTTGGTCGGCGGCTACCAAGAGACCCAGTACTTC.

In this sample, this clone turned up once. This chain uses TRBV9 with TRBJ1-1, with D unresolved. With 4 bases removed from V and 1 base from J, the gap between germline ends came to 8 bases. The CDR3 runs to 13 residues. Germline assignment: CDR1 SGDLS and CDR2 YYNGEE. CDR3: CASSIQQNTEAFF. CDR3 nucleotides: TGTGCCAGCAGCATACAGCAGAACACTGAAGCTTTCTTT.

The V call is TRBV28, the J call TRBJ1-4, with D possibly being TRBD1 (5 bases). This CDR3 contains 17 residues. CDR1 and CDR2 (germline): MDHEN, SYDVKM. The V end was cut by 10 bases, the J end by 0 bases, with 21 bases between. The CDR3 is CATRRGRAPATNEKLFF. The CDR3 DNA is TGTGCCACTCGGAGGGGCAGGGCTCCAGCAACTAATGAAAAACTGTTTTTT.

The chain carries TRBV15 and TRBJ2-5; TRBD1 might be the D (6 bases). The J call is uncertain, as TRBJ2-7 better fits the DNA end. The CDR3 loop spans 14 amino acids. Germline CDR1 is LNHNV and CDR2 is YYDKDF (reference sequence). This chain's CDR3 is CATSEGELTYEQYF. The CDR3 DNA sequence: TGTGCCACCAGCGAGGGGGAATTGACCTACGAGCAGTACTTC.